These 24 T cell receptor beta chains originate from one sample sequenced in a study of blood T cell repertoires in COVID-19. Repertoires were generated with immunoSEQ multiplex PCR, while TCRdb's copy carries only in-frame clones and drops some. This sample has 220,000 or so clones, with approximately 78% found just once. The source material was peripheral blood. These receptors all stem from a woman older than 75 with COVID-19, enrolled during active disease.

The chain is built from TRBV6-5 and TRBJ1-1; the D is unclear. From germline, CDR1 is MNHEY and CDR2 SVGAGI. CDR3 length equals 13 residues. V dropped 6 bases and J dropped 1 base, with 9 bases sitting between them. This CDR3 reads CASSHRQNTEAFF. As DNA, the CDR3 is TGTGCCAGCAGCCATCGACAGAACACTGAAGCTTTCTTT.

V is TRBV5-1 and J is TRBJ1-3; D perhaps matches TRBD1 (5 bases). V lost 0 bases and J lost 4, with 8 bases in between. Germline values: CDR1 SGHRS, CDR2 YFSETQ. The CDR3 is made up of 14 amino acids. In DNA form, the CDR3 reads TGCGCCAGCAGCTTGGAAACAGGAGGAAACACCATATATTTT. It yields the protein CASSLETGGNTIYF.

This clone appeared a few times. The chain is built from TRBV5-1 and TRBJ2-1; 8 nucleotides match TRBD2. Germline V CDR1 and CDR2: SGHRS, YFSETQ. Germline trimming cut 5 bases from V and 15 bases from J; bases unmatched to any gene: 10. The CDR3 sequence is 12 residues long. CDR3 sequence reads: CASSKLGLVPFF. The CDR3 DNA is TGCGCCAGCAGTAAACTGGGACTAGTTCCGTTCTTC. Supplemented by reference TRBV5-1 and TRBJ2-1, the full variable domain reads KAGVTQTPRYLIKTRGQQVTLSCSPISGHRSVSWYQQTPGQGLQFLFEYFSETQRNKGNFPGRFSGRQFSNSRSEMNVSTLELGDSALYLCASSKLGLVPFFGPGTRLTVL.

The chain carries TRBV7-2 and TRBJ1-3, with TRBD1 as a possible D gene (5 bases). CDR3 length: 16 amino acids. V was clipped by 5 bases and J by 1 base, with 15 bases between them. Germline V CDR1 and CDR2: SGHTA, FQGNSA. Here the CDR3 reads CASSKQRQISGNTIYF. In DNA form, the CDR3 reads TGTGCCAGCAGCAAACAACGACAGATTTCTGGAAACACCATATATTTT.

The chain employs TRBV11-1 and TRBJ2-7, with TRBD1 matching 9 bases. CDR1 and CDR2 (germline): SGHAT, FQDESV (reference sequence). The CDR3 runs to 14 residues. The V gene end was trimmed by 6 bases and the J gene end by 8 bases; junction bases not matched to a gene: 11. The CDR3 coding sequence is TGTGCCAGCAGTGCTGGGACAGGGTTCACCAAGCAGTACTTC. Translated: CASSAGTGFTKQYF.

There are a few counts of this clone. The rearrangement links TRBV5-1 to TRBJ2-1, with 10 bases that match TRBD2. The CDR3 is 15 amino acids. J lost 10 bases, V lost 2 bases, and 9 bases had no gene match. The germline CDR1 and CDR2 sequences are SGHRS and YFSETQ. CDR3 in amino acids: CASSFTSGTVREQFF. CDR3 sequence (DNA): TGCGCCAGCAGCTTTACTAGCGGGACCGTCAGAGAGCAGTTCTTC.

The V call is TRBV2, the J call TRBJ2-1; D call uncertain. Deletions cut 11 bases from V and 0 bases from J, with 8 bases between. CDR1 is SNHLY, CDR2 FYNNEI, per germline. The CDR3 is made up of 12 amino acids. This CDR3 is CARSSSYNEQFF. The CDR3 DNA sequence: TGTGCCCGGTCGAGCTCCTACAATGAGCAGTTCTTC.

On this clone itself: Other DNA sequences in the same sample also yield this CDR3. J is TRBJ2-7 and V is TRBV6-5, with 10 bases fitting TRBD1. This CDR3 is 15 amino acids long. The V gene's germline CDR1 is MNHEY and CDR2 SVGAGI. V was clipped by 0 bases and J by 4 bases; unmatched bases: 3. The CDR3 DNA follows: TGTGCCAGCAGTTACTCGGACAGGGGGGTGTACGAGCAGTACTTC. Translated, it gives CASSYSDRGVYEQYF.

This clone was counted between two and nine times. The chain carries TRBV19 and TRBJ1-1; 7 nucleotides line up with TRBD1. V gave up 3 bases and J gave up 0 bases; unmatched junction bases: 7. The CDR3 has 16 residues. Germline-derived CDR1 and CDR2 are LNHDA and SQIVND (reference sequence). As DNA, the CDR3 is TGTGCCAGTAGTATGGCCTCAGGGGGACTGAACACTGAAGCTTTCTTT. Its translation: CASSMASGGLNTEAFF. The full variable domain, in which reference TRBV19 and TRBJ1-1 provide the parts outside the CDR3, is DGGITQSPKYLFRKEGQNVTLSCEQNLNHDAMYWYRQDPGQGLRLIYYSQIVNDFQKGDIAEGYSVSREKKESFPLTVTSAQKNPTAFYLCASSMASGGLNTEAFFGQGTRLTVV.

V and J are TRBV10-3 and TRBJ2-1; 12 bases are shared with TRBD2. V shed 0 bases and J 13 bases; nucleotides not matched to a gene: 1. Per the germline V gene, CDR1 is ENHRY and CDR2 is SYGVKD. The CDR3 sequence is 13 residues long. This CDR3 reads CAISESTSGGQFF. The CDR3 DNA follows: TGTGCCATCAGTGAGTCGACTAGCGGGGGACAGTTCTTC.

The chain couples TRBV7-2 to TRBJ2-7; D call uncertain. This CDR3 spans 12 amino acids. V lost 5 bases to trimming and J lost 3 bases, with 8 bases between them. Germline V lookup: CDR1 SGHTA, CDR2 FQGNSA. CDR3 coding DNA: TGTGCCAGCAGCAATAATCGCTACGAGCAGTACTTC. This codes for CASSNNRYEQYF.

This chain connects TRBV6-6 to TRBJ1-2, with TRBD1 matching 9 bases. The CDR3 has 14 amino acids. Germline lookup yields CDR1 MNHNY and CDR2 SVGAGI (reference sequence). Unmatched junction bases numbered 4, after V lost 4 bases and J lost 4 bases. The CDR3 sequence: CASSSRTGAYGYTF. DNA of the CDR3: TGTGCCAGCAGTTCGAGGACAGGGGCCTATGGCTACACCTTC.

The V call is TRBV9, the J call TRBJ2-1; 11 positions agree with TRBD2. This CDR3 comprises 17 residues. Trimming at V came to 0 bases and at J to 3 bases, leaving 5 bases not matched to a gene. CDR1 and CDR2 (germline): SGDLS, YYNGEE. The CDR3 DNA sequence: TGTGCCAGCAGCGTAGTCTCACTAGCGGGAGACTACAATGAGCAGTTCTTC. Translating it yields CASSVVSLAGDYNEQFF. Combining the CDR3 with reference TRBV9 and TRBJ2-1 gives the whole variable domain DSGVTQTPKHLITATGQRVTLRCSPRSGDLSVYWYQQSLDQGLQFLIQYYNGEERAKGNILERFSAQQFPDLHSELNLSSLELGDSALYFCASSVVSLAGDYNEQFFGPGTRLTVL.

The chain couples TRBV29-1 to TRBJ1-3; TRBD1 agrees at 8 bases. V shed 7 bases, J shed 4 bases, and the junction held 9 bases outside the gene matches. CDR3 length equals 14 residues. The germline V gene encodes CDR1 SQVTM and CDR2 ANQGSEA. The CDR3 reads CSATGGGGGNTIYF. The CDR3, as DNA: TGCAGCGCCACAGGGGGAGGAGGAGGAAACACCATATATTTT.

In DNA form, the CDR3 reads TGTGCCAGCAGTTACCTCGGAGACTATGGCTACACCTTC. Encoded protein: CASSYLGDYGYTF. This chain joins TRBV6-5 and TRBJ1-2; D gene unclear. Per the germline V gene, CDR1 is MNHEY and CDR2 is SVGAGI. Deletions cut 2 bases from V and 3 bases from J, with 7 bases between. The CDR3 is 13 amino acids.

The gene calls are TRBV3-1 (or the pseudogene TRBV3-2) and TRBJ2-1; 11 nucleotides line up with TRBD2. Germline V gene data show CDR1 as LGHDT and CDR2 as YNNKEL (reference sequence). V lost 0 bases to trimming and J lost 5 bases; unmatched junction nucleotides: 18. CDR3 length: 21 residues. The CDR3 DNA reads TGTGCCAGCAGCCAAGACCACCGTCCCCCGCATCTAGCGGGAGGCAACAATGAGCAGTTCTTC. Encoded protein: CASSQDHRPPHLAGGNNEQFF.

The chain carries TRBV19 and TRBJ1-2, with TRBD1 as a possible D gene (5 bases). The CDR3 totals 13 residues. Trimming stripped 8 bases from V and 4 bases from J, with 14 bases between. The germline V gene has CDR1 LNHDA and CDR2 SQIVND (reference sequence). This CDR3 is CASGKTVSYGYTF. The CDR3 coding sequence is TGTGCCAGTGGAAAGACAGTCAGCTATGGCTACACCTTC.

The table lists this clone with a count of one. The chain uses TRBV7-9 and TRBJ1-4; unclear D gene. This CDR3 is 15 amino acids long. The ends were cut back, 1 base at V and 14 bases at J, with 20 bases in the middle. CDR1 SEHNR and CDR2 FQNEAQ come from the germline V gene (reference sequence). Here the CDR3 DNA reads TGTGCCAGCAGCTTAGGGGAGGTTGTCGGAGGTGGGCTGTTTTTT. Its protein product is CASSLGEVVGGGLFF.

This chain joins TRBV19 and TRBJ2-7; TRBD1 matches at 7 bases. Germline CDR1 and CDR2: LNHDA and SQIVND (reference sequence). This CDR3 has 14 amino acids. Trimming cost V 7 bases and J 3 bases; bases outside gene matches: 9. DNA of the CDR3: TGTGCCAGTACCCAACCGGGACAGAGCTACGAGCAGTACTTC. It specifies CASTQPGQSYEQYF.

This clone was detected a few times. The chain combines TRBV29-1 with TRBJ1-3; no definite D call. Trimming removed 6 bases at V and 0 bases at J, with 12 bases between. This CDR3 has 14 amino acids. In germline, CDR1 is SQVTM, CDR2 ANQGSEA. CDR3 sequence (DNA): TGCAGCGTGTCCCCGGGAACCTCTGGAAACACCATATATTTT. It specifies CSVSPGTSGNTIYF. Together with reference TRBV29-1 and TRBJ1-3, the CDR3 gives the full variable domain: SAVISQKPSRDICQRGTSLTIQCQVDSQVTMMFWYRQQPGQSLTLIATANQGSEATYESGFVIDKFPISRPNLTFSTLTVSNMSPEDSSIYLCSVSPGTSGNTIYFGEGSWLTVV.

J is TRBJ1-1 and V is TRBV18; 9 bases line up with TRBD1. There are 16 residues in the CDR3. Trimming removed 4 bases from V and 1 base from J; junction bases left unmatched: 7. Germline lookup yields CDR1 KGHSH and CDR2 LQKENI. Here the CDR3 reads CASSLDRGIGNTEAFF. For the CDR3, the DNA is TGTGCCAGCTCACTAGACAGGGGGATTGGGAACACTGAAGCTTTCTTT.

V and J are TRBV5-1 and TRBJ1-3; weak D call: TRBD1 (6 bases). The CDR3 is 16 amino acids. Germline CDR1 reads SGHRS; CDR2 reads YFSETQ. Trimming shortened V by 5 bases and J by 0 bases, and 15 bases separated the two germline ends. The CDR3 coding sequence is TGCGCCAGCAGGCTGGGACATTCGAGCTCTGGAAACACCATATATTTT. Translated, it gives CASRLGHSSSGNTIYF.

This clone is a singleton in its sample. This chain uses TRBV7-2 with TRBJ2-2; 8 bases match TRBD1. The CDR3 is 15 residues long. Germline V gene data show CDR1 as SGHTA and CDR2 as FQGNSA. V lost 5 bases and J lost 3; bases outside the gene matches: 5. CDR3 sequence: CASSPRGLDTGELFF. The DNA for the CDR3 is TGTGCCAGCAGCCCCAGGGGGCTGGACACCGGGGAGCTGTTTTTT.

In its sample, this clone was seen once. This chain joins TRBV24-1 and TRBJ1-2, with TRBD1 identical over 7 bases. Looked up from germline, CDR1 is KGHDR and CDR2 is SFDVKD. This CDR3 is built from 15 residues. Unmatched junction bases numbered 9, after V lost 2 bases and J lost 7 bases. This CDR3 reads CATSDWGQRLSGYTF. The CDR3 nucleotides are TGTGCCACCAGTGATTGGGGACAGCGACTATCTGGCTACACCTTC.